Listed here are 15 T cell receptor beta chains from one sample, sequenced in a study of beta chain features in type 1 diabetes. Investigators reverse transcribed all isolated RNA, so they sequenced expressed TCRB transcripts. The protocol was immunoSEQ multiplex PCR, while the TCRdb copy is restricted to in-frame clones and leaves out a portion. The repertoire holds almost 250,000 clones, with over 12% as singletons. The sequenced sample consisted of naive CD4+ T cells from blood. These receptors all stem from a woman aged 40 to 55 in good health.

This clone was observed a handful of times. The gene calls are TRBV7-2 and TRBJ2-7, with 8 positions matching TRBD2. CDR1 is SGHTA, CDR2 FQGNSA, per germline. The CDR3 contains 14 residues. V shed 5 bases, J shed 6 bases, and the junction held 9 bases outside the gene matches. The CDR3 region has the DNA TGTGCCAGCAGCCCCACCGGGGGGGTTTCCGAGCAGTACTTC. Its translation: CASSPTGGVSEQYF.

The chain carries TRBV5-6 and TRBJ2-7, with D perhaps TRBD2 (6 bases). The CDR3 length is 12 residues. Germline CDR1 and CDR2: SGHDT and YYEEEE. The V end lost 10 bases, the J end lost 6 bases, and 17 bases lay between the germline ends. The CDR3 loop reads CAGGFSRGEQYF. DNA of the CDR3: TGTGCCGGGGGGTTTAGCCGGGGCGAGCAGTACTTC.

V is TRBV7-6 and J is TRBJ2-3, with TRBD2 as a possible D gene (6 bases). The CDR3 is 15 amino acids. CDR1 and CDR2 from the germline V gene are SGHVS and FNYEAQ. The V and J ends lost 6 bases and 7 bases respectively, with 20 bases between them. This CDR3 reads CASSRWGEVVNTQYF. DNA for the CDR3: TGTGCCAGCAGTAGGTGGGGGGAGGTTGTGAATACGCAGTATTTT.

The chain employs TRBV20-1 and TRBJ1-1; D is undetermined. The germline CDR1 and CDR2 sequences are DFQATT and SNEGSKA (reference sequence). The CDR3 is 11 residues long. Trimming pared 0 bases from V and 4 bases from J, leaving 3 bases between. DNA of the CDR3: TGCAGTGCTAGAGATCTCACTGAAGCTTTCTTT. Protein: CSARDLTEAFF.

This chain links TRBV5-1 with TRBJ2-7, with D perhaps TRBD1 (6 bases). CDR3 length: 13 amino acids. Between the trimmed V and J ends, which lost 2 bases and 4 bases, there was a span of 10 bases. Per germline, CDR1 SGHRS and CDR2 YFSETQ. The CDR3 DNA follows: TGCGCCAGCAGCTTCGCAGGGGCTTACGAGCAGTACTTC. It is translated as CASSFAGAYEQYF.

V usage is TRBV6-6 and J usage is TRBJ2-5; D not certain. The V end was cut by 6 bases, the J end by 5 bases, with 13 bases between. Per the germline V gene, CDR1 is MNHNY and CDR2 is SVGAGI (reference sequence). The CDR3 is 13 amino acids. CDR3 bases: TGTGCCAGCAGCCCCAGGTTTACGGAGACCCAGTACTTC. The encoded protein is CASSPRFTETQYF.

The genes are TRBV5-4 and TRBJ1-2; tentative D call: TRBD1 (6 bases). Between the trimmed V and J ends, which lost 4 bases and 4 bases, there was a span of 14 bases. CDR1 and CDR2 (germline): SGHNT, YYREEE (reference sequence). CDR3 length: 14 amino acids. The DNA for the CDR3 is TGTGCCAGCAGCCCGATCGGCAGGGGCTATGGCTACACCTTC. Its protein is CASSPIGRGYGYTF.

The rearrangement joins TRBV2 to TRBJ2-3; 9 bases are shared with TRBD1. The CDR3 totals 20 residues. V gave up 4 bases and J gave up 1 base; unmatched junction bases: 18. Germline CDR1 and CDR2: SNHLY and FYNNEI. CDR3 residues: CASSASQGAEWESGTDTQYF. The CDR3 DNA sequence: TGTGCCAGCAGTGCCTCACAGGGGGCGGAGTGGGAATCTGGCACAGATACGCAGTATTTT.

This chain connects TRBV28 to TRBJ2-7; 7 positions agree with TRBD1. CDR3 length equals 14 residues. From germline, CDR1 is MDHEN and CDR2 SYDVKM. V lost 4 bases, J lost 4 bases, and 7 bases stayed unmatched. The DNA for the CDR3 is TGTGCCAGCAGTTACAGACAGGGTTTTTACGAGCAGTACTTC. Protein sequence: CASSYRQGFYEQYF.

This chain uses TRBV5-1 with TRBJ1-2; D remains ambiguous. CDR1 is SGHRS and CDR2 is YFSETQ in the germline V gene. The CDR3 spans 15 residues. V lost 5 bases and J 0 bases, leaving 14 bases between the germline ends. This chain's CDR3 is CASSPGGGTNYGYTF. CDR3 nucleotide sequence: TGCGCCAGCAGTCCCGGTGGAGGCACTAACTATGGCTACACCTTC.

This chain connects TRBV6-5 to TRBJ2-1, with TRBD2 matching 10 bases. Germline values: CDR1 MNHEY, CDR2 SVGAGI. This CDR3 is built from 16 residues. Trimming cost V 2 bases and J 5 bases; bases outside gene matches: 6. CDR3 nucleotides: TGTGCCAGCAGTTACGTCGGGACTAGCGACCACAATGAGCAGTTCTTC. Encoded protein: CASSYVGTSDHNEQFF.

The chain recombines TRBV7-8 with TRBJ2-5; 8 positions match TRBD1. CDR1 is SGHVS, CDR2 FQNEAQ, per germline. V dropped 4 bases and J dropped 5; count of bases not matched to a gene: 6. The CDR3 consists of 14 residues. The chain's CDR3 is CASSWLTGDETQYF. CDR3 bases: TGTGCCAGCAGCTGGTTGACAGGGGATGAGACCCAGTACTTC.

The chain is built from TRBV18 and TRBJ1-5; the match to TRBD1 covers 7 bases. There are 16 residues in the CDR3. Germline V gene lookup returns CDR1 KGHSH and CDR2 LQKENI. The trim removed 0 bases at V and 2 bases at J, leaving 4 bases unmatched. The CDR3 region has the DNA TGTGCCAGCTCACCACCTTCGGGGACAGGCAATCAGCCCCAGCATTTT. Its translation: CASSPPSGTGNQPQHF.

This clone has a handful of counts. The chain combines TRBV12-5 with TRBJ1-1; D unresolved. This CDR3 has 14 residues. CDR1 and CDR2 from the germline V gene are LGHNT and FRNRAP. V lost 5 bases, J lost 3 bases, and 13 bases lay in between. CDR3 loop: CASGTVNEDTEAFF. The DNA for the CDR3 is TGTGCTAGTGGTACCGTCAACGAGGACACTGAAGCTTTCTTT.

The CDR3 here is CASSPPTGQETQYF. DNA of the CDR3: TGTGCCAGCTCACCGCCGACAGGGCAAGAGACCCAGTACTTC. The rearrangement links TRBV18 to TRBJ2-5, with TRBD1 matching 7 bases. V shed 3 bases, J shed 2 bases, and the junction held 3 bases outside the gene matches. In germline, CDR1 is KGHSH, CDR2 LQKENI. This CDR3 region has 14 residues. The whole variable domain, remainder taken from reference TRBV18 and TRBJ2-5, is NAGVMQNPRHLVRRRGQEARLRCSPMKGHSHVYWYRQLPEEGLKFMVYLQKENIIDESGMPKERFSAEFPKEGPSILRIQQVVRGDSAAYFCASSPPTGQETQYFGPGTRLLVL.